What follows is one T cell receptor (beta chain) and its context. The record originates from a study of blood T cell repertoires in COVID-19. This CDR3 has 15 amino acids. Germline CDR1 reads SGHNT; CDR2 reads YYREEE (reference sequence). The V segment lost 5 bases and the J segment 5 bases; nucleotides outside the gene matches: 7. Produced via immunoSEQ multiplex PCR; TCRdb's table is partial and in-frame only. The table lists 65,000 to 90,000 clones, 85% to 90% of them singletons, with about 20% in the top ten. Sequenced: peripheral blood. This receptor was obtained from a woman aged 80 or older in a cohort sampled during active or convalescent COVID-19. The rearrangement uses TRBV5-4 and TRBJ2-2; TRBD1 matches at 9 bases. CDR3 residues: CASRAGTGLTGELFF. CDR3 sequence (DNA): TGTGCCAGCAGGGCCGGGACAGGGTTAACCGGGGAGCTGTTTTTT.